This TCR beta chain was sequenced in a study of blood T cell repertoires in COVID-19. Looking at the study overall: T cells, B-cell-depleted T cells, or PBMCs provided the cDNA or gDNA that served as material.

The table came from immunoSEQ multiplex PCR; TCRdb's copy has only in-frame clones and leaves some out. The sample lists around 170,000 clones, approximately 80% occurring once. The length of the CDR3 is 15 residues. V gave up 4 bases and J gave up 2 bases; unmatched junction bases: 8. Germline V gene sequence: CDR1 SGHRS, CDR2 YFSETQ. The clonotype comes from a man aged 55 to 70 who had been exposed to COVID-19. V and J are TRBV5-1 and TRBJ1-2; 7 bases are shared with TRBD1. The source material was PBMCs or T cells enriched from blood (not recorded which). The CDR3 DNA reads TGCGCCAGCAGCCTTCCGGGACAGCAAAACTATGGCTACACCTTC. It specifies CASSLPGQQNYGYTF.